This T cell receptor beta chain emerged from a study of shared clonotypes between healthy human individuals. The study's findings and limits: Specimens sampled were limited to blood, with tissue repertoires likely differing. Compared with clonotypes that all four donors shared, non-shared clonotypes had lower generation probabilities.

Turning to this clone: Its matching antigen is unknown.

At the deep level, the assay was run. For each subset, genomic DNA was distributed in equal portions over several immunoSEQ plates. Method: immunoSEQ multiplex PCR; TCRdb's copy keeps in-frame clones and lacks some. This sample carries over a million clones, roughly 98% of them seen once, and the ten largest clones take roughly 0.45%. Deletions cut 5 bases from V and 2 bases from J, with 10 bases between. Germline lookup yields CDR1 MNHEY and CDR2 SMNVEV (reference sequence). The CDR3 contains 14 residues. The specimen was naive CD4+ T cells sorted from blood. Subset defined: CD45RA+ positively selected. The receptor comes from a man aged 25-40 years in good health. The chain uses TRBV27 and TRBJ1-5, with unresolved D. In DNA form, the CDR3 reads TGTGCCAGCAGTCCTCGTCCCCGCAATCAGCCCCAGCATTTT. Translating gives CASSPRPRNQPQHF.